Presented here are 7 T cell receptor beta chains from one specimen sequenced in a study of T-cell reconstitution after alpha-beta-depleted transplantation in children. The TCRbeta library incorporated unique molecular identifiers. MiXCR was run by TCRdb on the PCR reads, yielding one entry per CDR3 protein. The sample contains 750,000 to 950,000 distinct CDR3 sequences, roughly 16% of which appear only once. The sample in question was PBMCs, mostly from graft donor cells, obtained 360 days after TCRalphabeta/CD19-depleted stem cell transplant. These TCRs come from a male patient between 10 and 17 years old who had a stem cell transplant for acute lymphoblastic leukemia, so the T cells may come from the graft donor.

The CDR3 bases are TGCGCCAGCAGCCAGGTTCCAGCGGAGTACGAGCAGTACTTC. Translated, it gives CASSQVPAEYEQYF. The V and J genes are TRBV4-1 and TRBJ2-7, with a weak D call TRBD2 (5 bases). CDR1 and CDR2 from the germline V gene are MGHRA and YSYEKL. Deletions cut 3 bases from V and 4 bases from J, with 13 bases between. This CDR3 spans 14 amino acids.

The V gene is TRBV5-1, the J gene TRBJ2-1, with D possibly TRBD1 on 6 matching bases. The CDR3 extends over 15 amino acids. V lost 2 bases to trimming and J lost 2 bases, with 11 bases between them. Germline values: CDR1 SGHRS, CDR2 YFSETQ. The DNA of the CDR3 is TGCGCCAGCAGCTTTGGGACAAAGACCTACAATGAGCAGTTCTTC. Translating it yields CASSFGTKTYNEQFF.

This clonotype was counted between two and nine times. This chain uses TRBV5-6 with TRBJ1-2; no firm D call. Between the trimmed V and J ends, which lost 0 bases and 7 bases, there was a span of 13 bases. Germline V gene lookup returns CDR1 SGHDT and CDR2 YYEEEE. The CDR3 extends over 14 amino acids. The CDR3 is CASSLAGGNSGYTF. The DNA for the CDR3 is TGTGCCAGCAGCTTGGCTGGAGGGAATAGTGGCTACACCTTC.

This clonotype was observed a few times. The J gene is TRBJ1-5, the V gene TRBV29-1, with a possible D match to TRBD1 (5 bases). CDR3 length equals 15 residues. With 6 bases removed from V and 0 bases from J, the gap between germline ends came to 15 bases. Germline V gene data show CDR1 as SQVTM and CDR2 as ANQGSEA. CDR3 nucleotide sequence: TGCAGCGTGGCTCCCTCAGGGCCTAGCAATCAGCCCCAGCATTTT. Translating gives CSVAPSGPSNQPQHF.

The rearrangement uses TRBV11-1 and TRBJ1-1; TRBD1 matches 8 bases. The V gene's germline CDR1 is SGHAT and CDR2 FQDESV (reference sequence). CDR3 length: 19 amino acids. With 5 bases clipped from V and 1 base from J, the junction kept 18 bases outside the gene matches. The DNA for the CDR3 is TGTGCCAGCAGCCGAGCGACAGGGGCTGTGGTCGACGAGAACACTGAAGCTTTCTTT. This codes for CASSRATGAVVDENTEAFF.

This clonotype was seen a handful of times. This chain connects TRBV20-1 to TRBJ2-1; 11 bases align to TRBD2. Germline CDR1 reads DFQATT; CDR2 reads SNEGSKA (reference sequence). This CDR3 contains 16 residues. J gave up 4 bases and V 2 bases, and 7 bases lay outside the gene matches. The CDR3 sequence: CSARPSLAGGYNEQFF. CDR3 nucleotides: TGCAGTGCTAGACCATCGCTAGCGGGAGGATACAATGAGCAGTTCTTC.

The V and J genes are TRBV20-1 and TRBJ2-3; TRBD2 agrees at 8 bases. This CDR3 comprises 14 residues. Trimming removed 4 bases from V and 4 bases from J; junction bases left unmatched: 7. CDR1 and CDR2 from the germline V gene are DFQATT and SNEGSKA (reference sequence). The DNA of the CDR3 is TGCAGTGCTATGCCGGGAGGGCCGGCAGATACGCAGTATTTT. Translation gives CSAMPGGPADTQYF.